The source of this TCR beta chain is a study of molecular identifiers for immune sequencing clone quantification. Background on the study: With replicates, the RNA of about 20,000 or 100,000 naive CD8 cells was split five ways and four were sequenced.

Trimming took 8 bases from V and 5 from J; bases not matched to a gene: 8. The CDR3 covers 13 residues. Per germline, CDR1 SNHLY and CDR2 FYNNEI. This clonotype was picked up many times. TCRdb reanalysed the PCR reads using MiXCR and keeps one entry per CDR3 protein. The sample holds over 100,000 distinct CDR3 sequences, about 35% seen once. The source of this sequence is a human donor in good health. Some libraries in this study had Jurkat cell RNA spiked in. The V and J genes are TRBV2 and TRBJ2-5, with 7 bases matching TRBD2. Sequencing input: naive CD8+ T cells from blood, with Jurkat cell RNA spiked in. Sample subset: FACS-sorted CD8+CD4-CCR7+CD45RA+ naive T cells. This CDR3 is CASSPGGVETQYF. The CDR3 DNA is TGTGCCAGCTCCCCTGGGGGGGTGGAGACCCAGTACTTC.